A single sample gave rise to the 9 T cell receptor beta chains below, sequenced in a study of tumor-infiltrating lymphocytes in primary liver carcinoma. Unsorted bulk tissue of roughly 20-31 mg yielded co-extracted RNA and DNA. Total RNA (roughly 530 ng) served as template for TCR beta cDNA synthesis primed by a constant-region primer. Construction of TCR beta libraries relied on three successive nested multiplex PCR rounds employing slightly modified ARM-PCR. It was with TRBV1-TRBV30 forward primers and a C-beta reverse primer that the first two PCR rounds were run, at around 10 cycles each. One entry per CDR3 protein, called by TCRdb with MiXCR from the multiplex PCR reads. In the table there are approximately 54,000 distinct CDR3 sequences, about 68% of which are singletons. The sequenced sample consisted of liver tumor tissue from sampling region 2. Documented subset: tumor region T2, inferior pole. The receptors derive from a man aged 40-55 years with primary liver carcinoma and hepatitis B virus infection.

For this clonotype: Likely a read error: the CDR3 ends without its conserved phenylalanine or tryptophan. The DNA is left out, because the CDR3 cannot be placed on it with certainty; the CDR3 is given as TCRdb lists it. The chain recombines TRBV11-2 with TRBJ1-4; the table's D call, TRBD1, has no DNA check behind it. The CDR3 is 18 amino acids in total, end residues counted. CDR1 SGHAT and CDR2 FQNNGV come from the germline V gene. CDR3 protein: CASSADPRDGRPNEKLFS.

This clonotype was seen once. Since the CDR3 does not end with the conserved phenylalanine or tryptophan, this likely comes from a read error. The rearrangement links TRBV12-3 or TRBV12-4 to TRBJ2-7, with D perhaps matching TRBD2 (5 bases). This CDR3 is 14 amino acids long. V gave up 6 bases and J gave up 0 bases, with 12 bases separating them. The CDR3 region has the DNA TGTGCCAGCAGGAGTACTAGTGGCTCCTACGAGCAGTACCTC. Its protein is CASRSTSGSYEQYL.

As regards this clonotype: This CDR3 is missing its conserved last phenylalanine or tryptophan, likely due to a read error. This chain links TRBV6-1 with TRBJ2-3, with D hard to call. V lost 1 base and J 1 base, leaving 6 bases between the germline ends. Germline loops: CDR1 MNHNS, CDR2 SASEGT. This CDR3 spans 14 amino acids. CDR3 DNA: TGTGCCAGCAGTGAAGGGTCACGCACAGATACGCAGTATCTT. Amino acids: CASSEGSRTDTQYL.

This chain joins TRBV11-1 and TRBJ2-1, with a weak D call TRBD2 (6 bases). The CDR3 has 17 amino acids. Looked up from germline, CDR1 is SGHAT and CDR2 is FQDESV (reference sequence). With 5 bases removed from V and 5 bases from J, the gap between germline ends came to 22 bases. This chain's CDR3 is CASSLELAGEVDNEQFF. In DNA form, the CDR3 reads TGTGCCAGCAGCCTTGAACTAGCAGGAGAAGTTGACAATGAGCAGTTCTTC.

Points on this clonotype: The junction differs from germline at one of its ends, possibly a read error. The chain is built from TRBV29-1 and TRBJ2-1; D tentatively reads TRBD1 or TRBD2 (6 bases each). The CDR3 consists of 15 residues. Germline CDR1 and CDR2: SQVTM and ANQGSEA. For the CDR3, the DNA is TGCAGTGTTGAAGGGGGGATCGAATCCTACTATGAGCAGTTCTTC. It translates to CSVEGGIESYYEQFF.

Note on this clonotype: At one boundary the junction diverges from the germline segment, which might be a read error. The V and J genes are TRBV4-1 and TRBJ2-1; TRBD2 matches 7 bases. Germline V gives CDR1 MGHRA, CDR2 YSYEKL. The CDR3 consists of 17 residues. CDR3: CASSQPWRLAGYNGQFF. Here the CDR3 DNA reads TGCGCCAGCAGCCAACCGTGGAGACTAGCAGGCTACAATGGGCAGTTCTTC.

Details on this clonotype: A single base separates this from a much larger clone, so it may be a read error. The V gene is TRBV30, the J gene TRBJ2-7; D is unclear. The length of the CDR3 is 13 residues. The V gene's germline CDR1 is GTSNPN and CDR2 SVGIG (reference sequence). The DNA for the CDR3 is TGTGTCTGGAGTGTAGGGATCTCCTACGAGCAGTACTTC. Its translation: CVWSVGISYEQYF.

This clonotype was detected many times. J is TRBJ2-2 and V is TRBV10-3, with D unclear. Trimming stripped 10 bases from V and 4 bases from J, with 13 bases between. The length of the CDR3 is 13 residues. Germline V gene sequence: CDR1 ENHRY, CDR2 SYGVKD. The CDR3 here is CATRRPSTGELFF. The CDR3 DNA sequence: TGTGCCACCAGAAGGCCCTCCACCGGGGAGCTGTTTTTT.

In regard to this clonotype: At one end the junction does not follow the germline gene, possibly because of a read error. This chain uses TRBV4-1 with TRBJ2-5, with 12 bases matching TRBD2. The CDR3 is 16 residues long. From germline, CDR1 is MGHRA and CDR2 YSYEKL. CDR3 coding DNA: TGCACCAGCAGCCAGGTTGGACTAGCGGGAAGGGAGACCCAGTACTTC. It encodes CTSSQVGLAGRETQYF.